This T cell receptor beta chain was recovered during a study of technical replicates of blood from several donors. Assay: immunoSEQ multiplex PCR; the TCRdb copy retains only in-frame clones and omits some. The data contain approximately 51,000 clones, just over 90% of them seen just once; the ten biggest clones take up 4.2%. Germline loops: CDR1 SGHNT, CDR2 YYREEE (reference sequence). Deletions cut 4 bases from V and 4 bases from J, with 8 bases between. This CDR3 spans 12 amino acids. The sequenced sample consisted of PBMCs. This TCR was recovered from a human donor in good health. Some clones in this sample may be carry-over from other donors' samples. The chain has TRBV5-4 and TRBJ1-1; D uncertain. The CDR3 DNA reads TGTGCCAGCAGCGCCGCGAGCACTGAAGCTTTCTTT. This codes for CASSAASTEAFF.